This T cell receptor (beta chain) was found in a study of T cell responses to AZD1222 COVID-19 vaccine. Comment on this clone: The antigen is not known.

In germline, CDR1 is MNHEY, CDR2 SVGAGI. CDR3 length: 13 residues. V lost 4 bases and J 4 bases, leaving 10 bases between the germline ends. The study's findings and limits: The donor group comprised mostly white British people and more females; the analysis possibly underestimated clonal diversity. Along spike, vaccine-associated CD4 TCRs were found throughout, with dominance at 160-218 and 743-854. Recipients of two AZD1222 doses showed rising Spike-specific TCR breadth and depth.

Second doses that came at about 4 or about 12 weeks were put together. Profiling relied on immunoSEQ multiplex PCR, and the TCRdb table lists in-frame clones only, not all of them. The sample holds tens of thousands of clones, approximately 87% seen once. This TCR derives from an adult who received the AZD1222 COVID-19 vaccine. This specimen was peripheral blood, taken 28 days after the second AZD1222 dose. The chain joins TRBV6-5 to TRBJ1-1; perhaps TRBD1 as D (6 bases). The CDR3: CASSSETGTEAFF. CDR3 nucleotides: TGTGCCAGCAGTTCAGAGACAGGCACTGAAGCTTTCTTT.